The rows below give T cell receptor beta chains drawn from one sample of a study of early T cells in non-severe SARS-CoV-2 infection. TCRdb re-called the 5' RACE reads with MiXCR, one entry per CDR3 protein. The table lists about 70,000 distinct CDR3 sequences, roughly 5.3% of them singletons. The source material was whole blood, sampled at baseline. Receptor source: an adult who was a healthcare worker with PCR-confirmed SARS-CoV-2 infection or an uninfected control (not recorded which). The CDR3 runs from the conserved cysteine through the conserved F or W. D genes are given only for firm matches. Expanded clones are given a class, and other clones once, few, many or no size at all.

>many|TRBJ2-7|TRBV10-2|TRBD1
TGCGCCAGCACCTCCCCGGACAGGGTTTCCTCCTACGAGCAGTACTTC
CASTSPDRVSSYEQYF
>many|TRBJ2-4|TRBV20-1|-
TGCAGTGCTGCGCAGACGGTGAAAAACATTCAGTACTTC
CSAAQTVKNIQYF
>many|TRBJ2-1|TRBV6-1|TRBD2
TGTGCCAGCAGTACCGGGACTAGCGAAAACAATGAGCAGTTCTTC
CASSTGTSENNEQFF
>many|TRBJ2-1|TRBV6-6|-
TGTGCCAGCAACTTGGACAGAAGCTCCTACAATGAGCAGTTCTTC
CASNLDRSSYNEQFF
>-|TRBJ2-7|TRBV27|-
TGTGCCAGCGGTGGGGCGGAGCAGTACTTC
CASGGAEQYF
>many|TRBJ1-2|TRBV25-1|TRBD1
TGTGCCAGCAGTCCTCAGGGGGTTGGCTACACCTTC
CASSPQGVGYTF
>-|TRBJ2-5|TRBV5-1|-
TGCGCCAGCAGCCCCAATAGCGTCGCGGAAGAGACCCAGTACTTC
CASSPNSVAEETQYF
>few|TRBJ2-7|TRBV30|TRBD2
TGTGCCTGGAATGTGGGAGGGCCGTCGGAGCAGTACTTC
CAWNVGGPSEQYF
>many|TRBJ1-2|TRBV20-1|TRBD1
TGCAGTGCTAGAGATGAAGGACAGGGACCCTACGATGGCTACACCTTC
CSARDEGQGPYDGYTF
>few|TRBJ2-7|TRBV11-2|TRBD2
TGTGCCAGCAAAGTGACTAGCGGGAGTCCCGAGCAGTACTTC
CASKVTSGSPEQYF
>many|TRBJ2-3|TRBV30|-
TGTGCCTGGAATTTAAGTCCCGATACGCAGTATTTT
CAWNLSPDTQYF
>few|TRBJ2-5|TRBV3-1|-
TGTGCCAGCAGCCCCCAGGGACCGCGCCAAGAGACCCAGTACTTC
CASSPQGPRQETQYF
>many|TRBJ1-5|TRBV18|-
TGTGCCAGCTCACCGTACAGCGATCAGCCCCAGCATTTT
CASSPYSDQPQHF
>many|TRBJ1-4|TRBV25-1|-
TGTGCCAGCAGCGCCGGGACGACCCTCGAAAAACTGTTTTTT
CASSAGTTLEKLFF
>many|TRBJ2-1|TRBV20-1|TRBD2
TGCAGTGCTAGCTTCAGTGCGGGAGGGCCGAGGAATGAGCAGTTCTTC
CSASFSAGGPRNEQFF
>many|TRBJ1-5|TRBV28|-
TGTGCCAGCAGTTTGGGCGGGGGCCATCAGCCCCAGCATTTT
CASSLGGGHQPQHF
>few|TRBJ1-5|TRBV7-9|-
TGTGCCAGCAGCTTAGGGTCGGGGCGAGGGCAGCCCCAGCATTTT
CASSLGSGRGQPQHF
>few|TRBJ2-1|TRBV18|-
TGTGCCAGCTCACTAGGGGACGTAGCCAATGAGCAGTTCTTC
CASSLGDVANEQFF
>few|TRBJ2-1|TRBV2|-
TGTGCCAGCAGTGAAAAGGGACTTTACGTCGGTAATGAGCAGTTCTTC
CASSEKGLYVGNEQFF
>many|TRBJ1-2|TRBV9|-
TGTGCCAGCAGCTACGGGACTTTTGGCTACACCTTC
CASSYGTFGYTF
>few|TRBJ2-1|TRBV4-1|-
TGCGCCAGCAGCCAAGATATGGGTCAGAAGCAGTTCTTC
CASSQDMGQKQFF
>-|TRBJ2-3|TRBV5-4|TRBD2
TGTGCCAGCAGCGCGGCTGGGACTAGGTCCACAGATACGCAGTATTTT
CASSAAGTRSTDTQYF
>many|TRBJ2-7|TRBV19|TRBD2
TGTGCCAGTAGTAGGACTAGCGGGGTCGTCTACGAGCAGTACTTC
CASSRTSGVVYEQYF
>few|TRBJ2-3|TRBV6-5|TRBD2
TGTGCCAGCAATGTCCTAGCGGGCACAGATACGCAGTATTTT
CASNVLAGTDTQYF
>many|TRBJ2-3|TRBV24-1|-
TGTGCCACCAGTGGGCCGGGAGAATTGGATACGCAGTATTTT
CATSGPGELDTQYF
>few|TRBJ2-2|TRBV11-1|-
TGTGCCAGCAGCCCCCGGGTCCCCTCGACTGGCGGGGAGCTGTTTTTT
CASSPRVPSTGGELFF
>-|TRBJ2-1|TRBV4-2|TRBD2
TGTGCCAGCAGCCTAGCGGGAGATATCTACAATGAGCAGTTCTTC
CASSLAGDIYNEQFF
>-|TRBJ2-3|TRBV28|TRBD2
TGTGCCAGCAGATCTCCGGACAGGGGGACTAGCGGGACTAGCACAGATACGCAGTATTTT
CASRSPDRGTSGTSTDTQYF
>few|TRBJ2-1|TRBV5-1|-
TGCGCCAGCAGCTTGGCCCCCCAGGGAATTGGTGAGCAGTTCTTC
CASSLAPQGIGEQFF
>few|TRBJ2-2|TRBV6-5|TRBD1
TGTGCCAGCAGGAGGGACAGCCGCACCGGGGAGCTGTTTTTT
CASRRDSRTGELFF
>-|TRBJ1-1|TRBV12-3/TRBV12-4|-
TGTGCCAGCGCCCTGAGGACTGAAGCTTTCTTT
CASALRTEAFF
>few|TRBJ1-2|TRBV16|-
TGTGCCAGCAGCCAATCAGTTAACTATGGCTACACCTTC
CASSQSVNYGYTF
>-|TRBJ2-1|TRBV20-1|-
TGCAGTGCTAGAGTCGGCCAGGGGAATGAGCAGTTCTTC
CSARVGQGNEQFF
>-|TRBJ1-1|TRBV12-3/TRBV12-4|TRBD1
TGTGCCAGCAGTTTAGAGACAGGGGTTTCCACTGAAGCTTTCTTT
CASSLETGVSTEAFF
>few|TRBJ2-1|TRBV7-6|-
TGTGCCAGCAGCTCACTGTCCTACAATGAGCAGTTCTTC
CASSSLSYNEQFF
>many|TRBJ1-5|TRBV5-5|TRBD1
TGTGCCAGCAGCCAACAGGGGGTGAGGCCCCAGCATTTT
CASSQQGVRPQHF
>few|TRBJ2-7|TRBV11-2|TRBD1
TGTGCCAGCAGGGACGCCGGGACAGGGATCTACGAGCAGTACTTC
CASRDAGTGIYEQYF
>many|TRBJ1-1|TRBV5-1|TRBD1
TGCGCCAGCAGCCCGTCAGGGGGGGTGAACACTGAAGCTTTCTTT
CASSPSGGVNTEAFF
>-|TRBJ1-5|TRBV18|-
TGTGCCAGCTCACATCGACAGAGTAAGGGTCAGCCCCAGCATTTT
CASSHRQSKGQPQHF
>-|TRBJ1-1|TRBV12-3/TRBV12-4|-
TGTGCCAGCAGTCTAACCGAGGGGAACACTGAAGCTTTCTTT
CASSLTEGNTEAFF